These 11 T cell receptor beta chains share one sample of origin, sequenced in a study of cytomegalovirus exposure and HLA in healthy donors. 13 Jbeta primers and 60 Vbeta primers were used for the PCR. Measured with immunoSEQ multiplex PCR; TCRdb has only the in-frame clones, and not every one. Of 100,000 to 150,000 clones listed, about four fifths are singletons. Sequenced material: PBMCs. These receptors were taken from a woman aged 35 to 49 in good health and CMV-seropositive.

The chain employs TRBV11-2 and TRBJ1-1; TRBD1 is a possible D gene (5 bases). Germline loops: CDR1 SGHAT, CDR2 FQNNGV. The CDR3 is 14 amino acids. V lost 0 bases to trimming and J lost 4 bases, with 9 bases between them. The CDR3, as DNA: TGTGCCAGCAGCTTAGATCGCAGGGCCACTGAAGCTTTCTTT. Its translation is CASSLDRRATEAFF.

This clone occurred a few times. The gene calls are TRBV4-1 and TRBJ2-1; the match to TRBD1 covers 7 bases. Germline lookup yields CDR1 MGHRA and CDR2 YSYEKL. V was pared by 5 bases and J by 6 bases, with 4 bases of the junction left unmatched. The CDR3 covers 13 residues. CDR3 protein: CASSYRDSNEQFF. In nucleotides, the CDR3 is TGCGCCAGCAGCTATCGGGACAGCAATGAGCAGTTCTTC.

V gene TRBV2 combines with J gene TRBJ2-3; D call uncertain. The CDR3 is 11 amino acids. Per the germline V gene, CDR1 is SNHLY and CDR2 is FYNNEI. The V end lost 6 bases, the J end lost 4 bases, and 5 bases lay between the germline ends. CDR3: CASRASDTQYF. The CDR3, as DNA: TGTGCCAGCAGGGCCTCAGATACGCAGTATTTT.

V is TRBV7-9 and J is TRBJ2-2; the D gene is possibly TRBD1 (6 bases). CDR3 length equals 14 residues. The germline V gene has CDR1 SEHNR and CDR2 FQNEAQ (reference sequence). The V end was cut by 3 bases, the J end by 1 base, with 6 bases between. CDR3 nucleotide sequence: TGTGCCAGCAGCTTGACAGGGAACACCGGGGAGCTGTTTTTT. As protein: CASSLTGNTGELFF.

The CDR3 DNA is TGCGCCAGCAGCCAAGATGGGACAGGGAGTTCCTACGAGCAGTACTTC. Its translation: CASSQDGTGSSYEQYF. The chain couples TRBV4-3 to TRBJ2-7; TRBD1 aligns across 9 bases. This CDR3 is built from 16 residues. CDR1 LGHNA and CDR2 YSLEER come from the germline V gene. J was trimmed by 1 base and V by 0 bases; bases with no gene match: 4.

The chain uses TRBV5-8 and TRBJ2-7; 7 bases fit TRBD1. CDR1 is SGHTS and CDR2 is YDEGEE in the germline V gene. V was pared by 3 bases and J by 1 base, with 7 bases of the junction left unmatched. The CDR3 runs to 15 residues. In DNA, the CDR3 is TGTGCCAGCAGCTGGGGGACAGTCGAGTCCTACGAGCAGTACTTC. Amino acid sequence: CASSWGTVESYEQYF.

The CDR3 nucleotides are TGTGCCAGCAGCCAAGATAAGGGAGTTGCTAGCCTACCCCGGGAGGATACGCAGTATTTT. Translated: CASSQDKGVASLPREDTQYF. The V and J genes are TRBV4-2 and TRBJ2-3; a weak D match, TRBD2 (6 bases). Trimming took off 0 bases at V and 6 bases at J, with 28 bases between the two ends. Germline loops: CDR1 LGHNA, CDR2 YNFKEQ. The CDR3 sequence is 20 residues long.

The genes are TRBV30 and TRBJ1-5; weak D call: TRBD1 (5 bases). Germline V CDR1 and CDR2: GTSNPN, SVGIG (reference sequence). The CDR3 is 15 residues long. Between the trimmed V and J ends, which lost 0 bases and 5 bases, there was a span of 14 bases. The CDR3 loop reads CAWSVPGLGYQPQHF. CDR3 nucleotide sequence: TGTGCCTGGAGTGTACCGGGACTAGGGTATCAGCCCCAGCATTTT.

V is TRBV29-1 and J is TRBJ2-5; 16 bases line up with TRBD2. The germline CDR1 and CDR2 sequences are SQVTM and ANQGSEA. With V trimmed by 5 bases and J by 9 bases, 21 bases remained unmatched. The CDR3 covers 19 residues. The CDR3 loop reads CSVLGTSGRVPEGLIAQYF. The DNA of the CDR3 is TGCAGCGTTTTAGGGACTAGCGGGAGGGTTCCAGAAGGGTTAATTGCCCAGTACTTC.

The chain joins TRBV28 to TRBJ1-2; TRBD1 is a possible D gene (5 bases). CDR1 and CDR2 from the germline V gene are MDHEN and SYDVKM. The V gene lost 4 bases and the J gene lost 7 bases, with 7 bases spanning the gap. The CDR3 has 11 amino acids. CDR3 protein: CASSYGGGYTF. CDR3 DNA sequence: TGTGCCAGCAGTTACGGGGGTGGCTACACCTTC.

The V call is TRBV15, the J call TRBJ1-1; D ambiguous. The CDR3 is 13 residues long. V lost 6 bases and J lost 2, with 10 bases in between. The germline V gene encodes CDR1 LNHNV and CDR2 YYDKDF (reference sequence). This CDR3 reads CATSAQTNTEAFF. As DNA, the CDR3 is TGTGCCACCAGTGCCCAGACTAACACTGAAGCTTTCTTT.